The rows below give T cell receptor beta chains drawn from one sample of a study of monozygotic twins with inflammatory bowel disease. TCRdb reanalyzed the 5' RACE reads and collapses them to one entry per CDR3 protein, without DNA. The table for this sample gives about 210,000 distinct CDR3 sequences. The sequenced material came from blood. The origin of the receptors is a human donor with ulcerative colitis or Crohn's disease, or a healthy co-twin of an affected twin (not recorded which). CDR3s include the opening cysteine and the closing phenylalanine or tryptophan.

CASSLATGAFNEKLFF	16	TRBV18	TRBJ1-4
CAISGTANTGELFF	14	TRBV10-3	TRBJ2-2
CSARIASGIYEQYF	14	TRBV20-1	TRBJ2-7
CASRDRVNEQYF	12	TRBV4-2	TRBJ2-7
CATSRSRDRSYEQYF	15	TRBV15	TRBJ2-7
CATSRVLGFYEQYF	14	TRBV15	TRBJ2-7
CSASHLNQPQHF	12	TRBV20-1	TRBJ1-5
CASSTDGGNSPLHF	14	TRBV7-3	TRBJ1-6
CSAIKRTGAAWDTGELFF	18	TRBV29-1	TRBJ2-2
CASRDGQTNTGELFF	15	TRBV6-1	TRBJ2-2
CASRPSGGGYNEQFF	15	TRBV28	TRBJ2-1
CASSSVLLAGGGEQFF	16	TRBV7-6	TRBJ2-1
CASSVEDRQETQYF	14	TRBV9	TRBJ2-5
CASSEGASGVPQHF	14	TRBV10-2	TRBJ1-5
CASSSLGGAGANVLTF	16	TRBV7-6	TRBJ2-6
CASSYWGGGSNYGYTF	16	TRBV6-5	TRBJ1-2
CASSPGGREQFF	12	TRBV5-1	TRBJ2-1
CASSREGETQYF	12	TRBV5-1	TRBJ2-5
CASSGGQGESPGYGYTF	17	TRBV5-1	TRBJ1-2
CASSGTSGATDTQYF	15	TRBV10-2	TRBJ2-3
CASSFYTDSYEQYF	14	TRBV11-2	TRBJ2-7
CASSLGQSRGYTF	13	TRBV12-3/TRBV12-4	TRBJ1-2
CASSVTPLGMNTEAFF	16	TRBV9	TRBJ1-1
CASSLTPSDYGYTF	14	TRBV5-1	TRBJ1-2
CASSYSYQGNTEAFF	15	TRBV6-5	TRBJ1-1
CASSQGGVALRDTEAFF	17	TRBV14	TRBJ1-1
CASSLVRGQGYQPQHF	16	TRBV5-1	TRBJ1-5
CASSSRLAGANEQFF	15	TRBV7-3	TRBJ2-1
CASSTASSGSSGNTIYF	17	TRBV5-1	TRBJ1-3
CASSPPGRGYTEAFF	15	TRBV18	TRBJ1-1
CASSPTGTGNSNEQFF	16	TRBV5-1	TRBJ2-1
CASSGTGTDTQYF	13	TRBV5-1	TRBJ2-3
CASRAGSLAGRYQETQYF	18	TRBV5-1	TRBJ2-5
CASSPGASGSYEQYF	15	TRBV11-2	TRBJ2-7
CASSSGTEDSPLHF	14	TRBV5-1	TRBJ1-6
CASSLAGTGNLWRQPQHF	18	TRBV7-2	TRBJ1-5
CSVELTQGEAFF	12	TRBV29-1	TRBJ1-1
CASSLRQYNEQFF	13	TRBV11-3	TRBJ2-1
CASSYSAGGQDEQFF	15	TRBV6-5	TRBJ2-1
CASSYSYRAGTEAFF	15	TRBV6-5	TRBJ1-1
CASKVARGRDEQFF	14	TRBV5-1	TRBJ2-1
CSARLLGRAETQYF	14	TRBV20-1	TRBJ2-5
CASTPGQGNPGANVLTF	17	TRBV2	TRBJ2-6
CASSFTSGGEKDTQYF	16	TRBV5-1	TRBJ2-3
CASSSRNRGSPLHF	14	TRBV6-5	TRBJ1-6
CASSHSGTVSGNTIYF	16	TRBV14	TRBJ1-3
CASSPWTLGDTGELFF	16	TRBV7-3	TRBJ2-2
CASSPSGEKLFF	12	TRBV18	TRBJ1-4
CASSQGFNTPSDTQYF	16	TRBV5-1	TRBJ2-3
CSVGTSGAQTQYF	13	TRBV29-1	TRBJ2-5
CASTTIETGELFF	13	TRBV3-1	TRBJ2-2
CASSLGQGADTQYF	14	TRBV5-1	TRBJ2-3
CASSLLGGEHEQFF	14	TRBV27	TRBJ2-1
CASSLSAGNTEAFF	14	TRBV7-2	TRBJ1-1
CASSAGQGAGTGELFF	16	TRBV5-1	TRBJ2-2
CASSLVRELSYEQYF	15	TRBV7-8	TRBJ2-7
CASSQRGQDTGELFF	15	TRBV5-1	TRBJ2-2
CASTTLGAQGNTIYF	15	TRBV5-6	TRBJ1-3
CATREPRDGYTF	12	TRBV12-3/TRBV12-4	TRBJ1-2